The rows below give T cell receptor beta chains drawn from one sample of a study of T cell responses to AZD1222 COVID-19 vaccine. Measured with immunoSEQ multiplex PCR; TCRdb has only the in-frame clones, and not every one. The table lists around 110,000 clones, 75% to 90% of them singletons, with 4% to 5.5% in the top ten. The sequenced sample was peripheral blood, obtained on day 0 of AZD1222 vaccination. The receptors were gathered from an adult in good health. Both conserved end residues are part of each CDR3. D genes are given only for firm matches. Clone size appears in some rows only: once, few, many, or a class for an expanded clone.

d_call: -; clone_size: -; v_call: TRBV6-5; j_call: TRBJ1-2; cdr3_length: 13; cdr3_nt: TGTGCCAGCAGTTCCGATTCAGGGATTGACTACACCTTC; cdr3_aa: CASSSDSGIDYTF
d_call: TRBD1; clone_size: -; v_call: TRBV24-1; j_call: TRBJ1-5; cdr3_length: 15; cdr3_nt: TGTGCCACCAGTGGGACAGGGGATAGCAATCAGCCCCAGCATTTT; cdr3_aa: CATSGTGDSNQPQHF
d_call: TRBD1; clone_size: few; v_call: TRBV6-5; j_call: TRBJ2-5; cdr3_length: 14; cdr3_nt: TGTGCCAGCAGTTCCTCGCCGGGACAGCCCACCCAGTACTTC; cdr3_aa: CASSSSPGQPTQYF
d_call: -; clone_size: -; v_call: TRBV5-1; j_call: TRBJ2-7; cdr3_length: 14; cdr3_nt: TGCGCCAGCAGCTTGGGATCGGGAACCTACGAGCAGTACTTC; cdr3_aa: CASSLGSGTYEQYF
d_call: -; clone_size: -; v_call: TRBV6-4; j_call: TRBJ1-1; cdr3_length: 13; cdr3_nt: TGTGCCAGCAGTGTAAGGTGGAACACTGAAGCTTTCTTT; cdr3_aa: CASSVRWNTEAFF
d_call: TRBD1; clone_size: -; v_call: TRBV28; j_call: TRBJ1-5; cdr3_length: 14; cdr3_nt: TGTGCCAGCACCAGGAGGACAGGGAATCAGCCCCAGCATTTT; cdr3_aa: CASTRRTGNQPQHF
d_call: TRBD2; clone_size: -; v_call: TRBV11-2; j_call: TRBJ2-4; cdr3_length: 14; cdr3_nt: TGTGCCAGCAGCTTAGCCGGGGGGAAAAACATTCAGTACTTC; cdr3_aa: CASSLAGGKNIQYF
d_call: -; clone_size: -; v_call: TRBV5-8; j_call: TRBJ1-1; cdr3_length: 14; cdr3_nt: TGTGCCAGCAGCCGCTGGGCCCTGAACACTGAAGCTTTCTTT; cdr3_aa: CASSRWALNTEAFF
d_call: TRBD2; clone_size: -; v_call: TRBV4-3; j_call: TRBJ2-5; cdr3_length: 15; cdr3_nt: TGCGCCAGCAGCCAAGCCGGGACTAACCAAGAGACCCAGTACTTC; cdr3_aa: CASSQAGTNQETQYF
d_call: TRBD2; clone_size: -; v_call: TRBV7-3; j_call: TRBJ2-3; cdr3_length: 16; cdr3_nt: TGTGCCAGCAGCCGGCGAGGTCGGGAGGTGGCAGATACGCAGTATTTT; cdr3_aa: CASSRRGREVADTQYF
d_call: -; clone_size: few; v_call: TRBV10-2; j_call: TRBJ1-1; cdr3_length: 14; cdr3_nt: TGCGCCAGCAGTGAGTCCCTAGAGGGGACTGAAGCTTTCTTT; cdr3_aa: CASSESLEGTEAFF
d_call: TRBD2; clone_size: -; v_call: TRBV6-2/TRBV6-3; j_call: TRBJ2-5; cdr3_length: 12; cdr3_nt: TGTGCCAGCAGCCTAGCGGAAGAGACCCAGTACTTC; cdr3_aa: CASSLAEETQYF
d_call: TRBD1; clone_size: -; v_call: TRBV7-2; j_call: TRBJ1-4; cdr3_length: 16; cdr3_nt: TGTGCCAGCAGCTTAACGGGACAGGGAAGAAATGAAAAACTGTTTTTT; cdr3_aa: CASSLTGQGRNEKLFF
d_call: -; clone_size: -; v_call: TRBV3-1/TRBV3-2; j_call: TRBJ1-1; cdr3_length: 14; cdr3_nt: TGTGCCAGCAGACCCCTTACAGGGAACACTGAAGCTTTCTTT; cdr3_aa: CASRPLTGNTEAFF
d_call: -; clone_size: -; v_call: TRBV5-4; j_call: TRBJ1-2; cdr3_length: 18; cdr3_nt: TGTGCCAGCAGCTTGGAGGGGGGGAACCCAATGTTAGGCTATGGCTACACCTTC; cdr3_aa: CASSLEGGNPMLGYGYTF
d_call: TRBD1; clone_size: -; v_call: TRBV15; j_call: TRBJ1-6; cdr3_length: 17; cdr3_nt: TGTGCCACCAGCAGAGATGCCCAGGACAGGGGTATTTCACCCCTCCACTTT; cdr3_aa: CATSRDAQDRGISPLHF
d_call: -; clone_size: -; v_call: TRBV5-5; j_call: TRBJ1-2; cdr3_length: 14; cdr3_nt: TGTGCCAGCAGCTTACCAGAACCGAACTATGGCTACACCTTC; cdr3_aa: CASSLPEPNYGYTF
d_call: TRBD1; clone_size: -; v_call: TRBV9; j_call: TRBJ2-1; cdr3_length: 16; cdr3_nt: TGTGCCAGCAGCCTTATCGGGACAGGGTCTTACAATGAGCAGTTCTTC; cdr3_aa: CASSLIGTGSYNEQFF
d_call: TRBD1; clone_size: -; v_call: TRBV9; j_call: TRBJ1-2; cdr3_length: 16; cdr3_nt: TGTGCCAGCAGCGTCAAGGGACAGGGAGGCCAAGATGGCTACACCTTC; cdr3_aa: CASSVKGQGGQDGYTF
d_call: -; clone_size: -; v_call: TRBV11-2; j_call: TRBJ2-7; cdr3_length: 14; cdr3_nt: TGTGCCAGCAGCCAAAAACCGGCCGCGACGGAGCAGTACTTC; cdr3_aa: CASSQKPAATEQYF
d_call: -; clone_size: -; v_call: TRBV2; j_call: TRBJ1-1; cdr3_length: 13; cdr3_nt: TGTGCCAGCAGTGAAGAGGTGAACACTGAAGCTTTCTTT; cdr3_aa: CASSEEVNTEAFF
d_call: -; clone_size: -; v_call: TRBV29-1; j_call: TRBJ2-3; cdr3_length: 15; cdr3_nt: TGCAGCGTGAATAACCTAGGGGGGTACACAGATACGCAGTATTTT; cdr3_aa: CSVNNLGGYTDTQYF
d_call: -; clone_size: -; v_call: TRBV30; j_call: TRBJ1-1; cdr3_length: 12; cdr3_nt: TGTGCCTGGTCGGACGGGAACACTGAAGCTTTCTTT; cdr3_aa: CAWSDGNTEAFF
d_call: TRBD2; clone_size: -; v_call: TRBV5-1; j_call: TRBJ2-5; cdr3_length: 18; cdr3_nt: TGCGCCAGCAGCCTCGGGACTAGCGGGAGAAGGAGGGGAGAGACCCAGTACTTC; cdr3_aa: CASSLGTSGRRRGETQYF
d_call: -; clone_size: -; v_call: TRBV11-2; j_call: TRBJ1-1; cdr3_length: 13; cdr3_nt: TGTGCCAGCAGTTGGGTTATGAACACTGAAGCTTTCTTT; cdr3_aa: CASSWVMNTEAFF
d_call: TRBD2; clone_size: -; v_call: TRBV5-4; j_call: TRBJ2-1; cdr3_length: 16; cdr3_nt: TGTGCCAGCAGCTCGGGACTAGCGGACAATGGGAATGAGCAGTTCTTC; cdr3_aa: CASSSGLADNGNEQFF
d_call: -; clone_size: -; v_call: TRBV9; j_call: TRBJ1-4; cdr3_length: 12; cdr3_nt: TGTGCCAGCAGCGTAAAGGGGGGAGAACTGTTTTTT; cdr3_aa: CASSVKGGELFF
d_call: -; clone_size: once; v_call: TRBV19; j_call: TRBJ1-1; cdr3_length: 14; cdr3_nt: TGTGCCAGTAGTATAGGCGACAGTGGCACTGAAGCTTTCTTT; cdr3_aa: CASSIGDSGTEAFF
d_call: -; clone_size: -; v_call: TRBV5-4; j_call: TRBJ1-1; cdr3_length: 12; cdr3_nt: TGTGCCAGCAGCCTCTATGGCACTGAAGCTTTCTTT; cdr3_aa: CASSLYGTEAFF
d_call: -; clone_size: few; v_call: TRBV29-1; j_call: TRBJ1-4; cdr3_length: 13; cdr3_nt: TGCAGCGGGTGGGGGGCTGGTAATGAAAAACTGTTTTTT; cdr3_aa: CSGWGAGNEKLFF
d_call: -; clone_size: -; v_call: TRBV19; j_call: TRBJ1-2; cdr3_length: 12; cdr3_nt: TGTGCCAGTAGTATTGGATCGTTGGGCTACACCTTC; cdr3_aa: CASSIGSLGYTF
d_call: -; clone_size: -; v_call: TRBV6-4; j_call: TRBJ2-2; cdr3_length: 14; cdr3_nt: TGTGCCAGCAGTGACGCAGCTAACACCGGGGAGCTGTTTTTT; cdr3_aa: CASSDAANTGELFF
d_call: -; clone_size: -; v_call: TRBV6-2/TRBV6-3; j_call: TRBJ2-5; cdr3_length: 13; cdr3_nt: TGTGCCAGCAGCGCAAGCAGGGCGCAGACCCAGTACTTC; cdr3_aa: CASSASRAQTQYF
d_call: TRBD1; clone_size: once; v_call: TRBV28; j_call: TRBJ1-1; cdr3_length: 15; cdr3_nt: TGTGCCAGCAGTTTTTCTGGACAGGGGTTCCCTGAAGCTTTCTTT; cdr3_aa: CASSFSGQGFPEAFF
d_call: -; clone_size: -; v_call: TRBV12-5; j_call: TRBJ1-2; cdr3_length: 13; cdr3_nt: TGTGCTAGTGGCTTTTCGGGAACCTATGGCTACACCTTC; cdr3_aa: CASGFSGTYGYTF
d_call: -; clone_size: -; v_call: TRBV9; j_call: TRBJ1-3; cdr3_length: 14; cdr3_nt: TGTGCCAGCAGCGTAGGGGCAGAAAAAGACACCATATATTTT; cdr3_aa: CASSVGAEKDTIYF
d_call: -; clone_size: -; v_call: TRBV4-3; j_call: TRBJ2-1; cdr3_length: 15; cdr3_nt: TGCGCCAGCAGCCAAGAACAGAGCTCCTACAATGAGCAGTTCTTC; cdr3_aa: CASSQEQSSYNEQFF
d_call: -; clone_size: -; v_call: TRBV27; j_call: TRBJ2-2; cdr3_length: 12; cdr3_nt: TGTGCCAGCAGTTTCAACACCGGGGAGCTGTTTTTT; cdr3_aa: CASSFNTGELFF
d_call: -; clone_size: -; v_call: TRBV5-1; j_call: TRBJ1-5; cdr3_length: 14; cdr3_nt: TGCGCCAGCAGCTTGGGAGGGGGAGGTCAGCCCCAGCATTTT; cdr3_aa: CASSLGGGGQPQHF
d_call: -; clone_size: -; v_call: TRBV30; j_call: TRBJ1-2; cdr3_length: 11; cdr3_nt: TGTGCCTGGGGCAGTGACCATGGCTACACCTTC; cdr3_aa: CAWGSDHGYTF
d_call: TRBD2; clone_size: -; v_call: TRBV4-1; j_call: TRBJ2-1; cdr3_length: 13; cdr3_nt: TGCGCCAGCAGCCAAGGACTAGCCGCTGAGCAGTTCTTC; cdr3_aa: CASSQGLAAEQFF
d_call: -; clone_size: few; v_call: TRBV18; j_call: TRBJ1-5; cdr3_length: 14; cdr3_nt: TGTGCCAGCTCACAGGACGGAAGCAATCAGCCCCAGCATTTT; cdr3_aa: CASSQDGSNQPQHF
d_call: -; clone_size: -; v_call: TRBV21-1; j_call: TRBJ1-2; cdr3_length: 14; cdr3_nt: TGTGCCAGCAGCAAAGGGAAGGAGAGTTATGGCTACACCTTC; cdr3_aa: CASSKGKESYGYTF
d_call: -; clone_size: -; v_call: TRBV7-9; j_call: TRBJ1-1; cdr3_length: 14; cdr3_nt: TGTGCCAGCAGCTTATCGTCCCACAACACTGAAGCTTTCTTT; cdr3_aa: CASSLSSHNTEAFF
d_call: TRBD1; clone_size: -; v_call: TRBV7-8; j_call: TRBJ2-2; cdr3_length: 16; cdr3_nt: TGTGCCAGCAGCTCCCGGGACAGGGGAGGTTCCGGGGAGCTGTTTTTT; cdr3_aa: CASSSRDRGGSGELFF
d_call: -; clone_size: -; v_call: TRBV14; j_call: TRBJ1-1; cdr3_length: 15; cdr3_nt: TGTGCCAGCAGCCAAGGAGCCCTCAGGGACACTGAAGCTTTCTTT; cdr3_aa: CASSQGALRDTEAFF
d_call: -; clone_size: -; v_call: TRBV24-1; j_call: TRBJ1-2; cdr3_length: 13; cdr3_nt: TGTGCCACCAGTAAGGAGGGAAACTATGGCTACACCTTC; cdr3_aa: CATSKEGNYGYTF
d_call: -; clone_size: -; v_call: TRBV7-3; j_call: TRBJ2-1; cdr3_length: 14; cdr3_nt: TGTGCCAGCAGCTTAACTCCCCAGGGTTATGAGCAGTTCTTC; cdr3_aa: CASSLTPQGYEQFF
d_call: -; clone_size: -; v_call: TRBV30; j_call: TRBJ1-2; cdr3_length: 12; cdr3_nt: TGTGCCTGGAGGTATCAGCAACAGGGCTACACCTTC; cdr3_aa: CAWRYQQQGYTF
d_call: -; clone_size: -; v_call: TRBV9; j_call: TRBJ1-3; cdr3_length: 18; cdr3_nt: TGTGCCAGCAGCGTAGCTAGGAACAGTGCTTCCTCTGGAAACACCATATATTTT; cdr3_aa: CASSVARNSASSGNTIYF
d_call: -; clone_size: few; v_call: TRBV10-3; j_call: TRBJ1-1; cdr3_length: 16; cdr3_nt: TGTGCCATCAGCGCCCAGGGGCTCGGACGGGACACTGAAGCTTTCTTT; cdr3_aa: CAISAQGLGRDTEAFF
d_call: -; clone_size: -; v_call: TRBV5-1; j_call: TRBJ1-1; cdr3_length: 14; cdr3_nt: TGCGCCAGCAGCAAGACCTACAGTAACACTGAAGCTTTCTTT; cdr3_aa: CASSKTYSNTEAFF
d_call: -; clone_size: -; v_call: TRBV27; j_call: TRBJ1-5; cdr3_length: 13; cdr3_nt: TGTGCCAGCAGTTCCGGGGTCAATCAGCCCCAGCATTTT; cdr3_aa: CASSSGVNQPQHF
d_call: -; clone_size: -; v_call: TRBV6-1; j_call: TRBJ1-2; cdr3_length: 12; cdr3_nt: TGTGCCAGCAGTGACCCCCGGAGGGGCTACACCTTC; cdr3_aa: CASSDPRRGYTF